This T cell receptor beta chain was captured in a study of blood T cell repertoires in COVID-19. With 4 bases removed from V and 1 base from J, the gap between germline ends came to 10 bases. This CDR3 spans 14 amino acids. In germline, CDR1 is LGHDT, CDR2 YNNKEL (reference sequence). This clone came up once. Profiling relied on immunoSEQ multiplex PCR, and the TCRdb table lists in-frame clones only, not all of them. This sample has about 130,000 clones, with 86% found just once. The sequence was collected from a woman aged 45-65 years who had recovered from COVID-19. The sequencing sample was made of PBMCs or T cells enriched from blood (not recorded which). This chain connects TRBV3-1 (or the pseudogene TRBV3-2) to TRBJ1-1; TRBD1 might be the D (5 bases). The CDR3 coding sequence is TGTGCCAGCAGCCCTCATGGGGCGAACACTGAAGCTTTCTTT. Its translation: CASSPHGANTEAFF.